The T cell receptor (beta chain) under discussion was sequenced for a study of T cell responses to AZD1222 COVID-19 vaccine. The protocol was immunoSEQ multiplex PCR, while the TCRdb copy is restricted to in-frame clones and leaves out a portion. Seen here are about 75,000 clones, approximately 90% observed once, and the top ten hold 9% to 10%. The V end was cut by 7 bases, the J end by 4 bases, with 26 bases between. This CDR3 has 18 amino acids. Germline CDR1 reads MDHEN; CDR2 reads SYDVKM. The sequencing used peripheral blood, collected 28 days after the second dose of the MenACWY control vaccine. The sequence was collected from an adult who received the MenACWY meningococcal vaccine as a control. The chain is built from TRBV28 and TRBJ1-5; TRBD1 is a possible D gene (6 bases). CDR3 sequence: CASTENGGQSFSNQPQHF. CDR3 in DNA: TGTGCCAGCACTGAGAATGGAGGACAGAGTTTTTCAAATCAGCCCCAGCATTTT.